A single sample gave rise to the 25 T cell receptor beta chains below, sequenced in a study of blood T cell repertoires in COVID-19. Clones were sequenced by immunoSEQ multiplex PCR, and TCRdb holds only the in-frame ones, with some missing. The sample has over 250,000 clones, 86% seen once. The sample consisted of peripheral blood. The receptor source for this set is a man aged 35-49 years who had recovered from COVID-19.

The chain joins TRBV5-1 to TRBJ2-2; 8 nucleotides align to TRBD2. The CDR3 totals 16 residues. Unmatched junction bases numbered 5, after V lost 0 bases and J lost 4 bases. Germline V gives CDR1 SGHRS, CDR2 YFSETQ. The CDR3 DNA is TGCGCCAGCAGCTTGGAGTCGCGGGGGGCCACCGGGGAGCTGTTTTTT. Encoded protein: CASSLESRGATGELFF. The whole variable domain, remainder taken from reference TRBV5-1 and TRBJ2-2, is KAGVTQTPRYLIKTRGQQVTLSCSPISGHRSVSWYQQTPGQGLQFLFEYFSETQRNKGNFPGRFSGRQFSNSRSEMNVSTLELGDSALYLCASSLESRGATGELFFGEGSRLTVL.

This chain connects TRBV6-2 or TRBV6-3 to TRBJ2-1, with 9 nucleotides matching TRBD2. The V gene end was trimmed by 6 bases and the J gene end by 14 bases; junction bases not matched to a gene: 17. The germline CDR1 and CDR2 sequences are MNHEY and SVGEGT. The CDR3 extends over 15 amino acids. CDR3 sequence: CASSTERTSARREFF. In nucleotides, the CDR3 is TGTGCCAGCAGCACCGAACGGACTAGCGCCCGCCGGGAGTTCTTC.

The rearrangement links TRBV19 to TRBJ1-1; 7 nucleotides match TRBD1. The germline V gene encodes CDR1 LNHDA and CDR2 SQIVND (reference sequence). The CDR3 is 14 amino acids. J gave up 3 bases and V 4 bases, and 5 bases lay outside the gene matches. CDR3 sequence: CASSTTGVYTEAFF. The CDR3 nucleotides are TGTGCCAGTAGTACAACAGGGGTCTACACTGAAGCTTTCTTT.

This chain uses TRBV5-4 with TRBJ2-2, with 8 bases aligning to TRBD1. Germline V lookup: CDR1 SGHNT, CDR2 YYREEE (reference sequence). V was clipped by 4 bases and J by 5 bases; unmatched bases: 7. This CDR3 has 15 amino acids. The CDR3 region has the DNA TGTGCCAGCAGCCACTCAGGGGGCGGAACCGGGGAGCTGTTTTTT. This translates into CASSHSGGGTGELFF.

The chain recombines TRBV5-8 with TRBJ1-6; 9 bases agree with TRBD1. Germline CDR1 SGHTS, CDR2 YDEGEE. V shed 3 bases, J shed 0 bases, and the junction held 4 bases outside the gene matches. The CDR3 runs to 17 residues. In DNA, the CDR3 is TGTGCCAGCAGCTCTGGACAGGGGAGCTCCTATAATTCACCCCTCCACTTT. As protein: CASSSGQGSSYNSPLHF. Complete variable domain (other parts from reference TRBV5-8 and TRBJ1-6): EAGVTQSPTHLIKTRGQQATLRCSPISGHTSVYWYQQALGLGLQFLLWYDEGEERNRGNFPPRFSGRQFPNYSSELNVNALELEDSALYLCASSSGQGSSYNSPLHFGNGTRLTVT.

The J gene is TRBJ2-7, the V gene TRBV5-6; weak D call: TRBD2 (5 bases). The germline V and J ends were trimmed by 0 bases and 2 bases, with 12 bases remaining between them. CDR3 length: 15 amino acids. The germline gives CDR1 SGHDT, CDR2 YYEEEE. Here the CDR3 DNA reads TGTGCCAGCAGCTTGGATGCAGCGGTCGCCTACGAGCAGTACTTC. Residues: CASSLDAAVAYEQYF.

The J gene is TRBJ2-7, the V gene TRBV12-3 or TRBV12-4, with D uncertain. The CDR3 totals 12 residues. V lost 2 bases and J 4 bases, leaving 6 bases between the germline ends. Here the CDR3 DNA reads TGTGCCAGCAGTTTAAGTCAGTACGAGCAGTACTTC. It codes for CASSLSQYEQYF.

This chain connects TRBV11-2 to TRBJ2-1; 9 positions agree with TRBD2. V dropped 6 bases and J dropped 7; count of bases not matched to a gene: 4. This CDR3 spans 13 amino acids. From germline, CDR1 is SGHAT and CDR2 FQNNGV. CDR3 residues: CASRASGENEQFF. CDR3 coding DNA: TGTGCCAGCAGGGCTAGCGGGGAAAATGAGCAGTTCTTC.

The rearrangement joins TRBV2 to TRBJ1-1; 7 bases fit TRBD1. This CDR3 is built from 14 residues. The germline CDR1 and CDR2 sequences are SNHLY and FYNNEI. V lost 6 bases, J lost 6 bases, and 10 bases stayed unmatched. The CDR3 reads CASRFPTGFSEAFF. CDR3 in DNA: TGTGCCAGCAGGTTCCCGACAGGGTTCTCTGAAGCTTTCTTT.

This chain uses TRBV6-2 or TRBV6-3 with TRBJ2-3; D gene ambiguous. Germline V gene lookup returns CDR1 MNHEY and CDR2 SVGEGT. CDR3 length: 17 amino acids. The ends were cut back, 0 bases at V and 7 bases at J, with 20 bases in the middle. CDR3 nucleotide sequence: TGTGCCAGCAGTTACTCGAGCTCCCCGGAGAGACCCAATACGCAGTATTTT. This encodes CASSYSSSPERPNTQYF.

The count of this clone is one. This rearrangement joins TRBV9 to TRBJ2-2; 9 bases line up with TRBD2. The CDR3 spans 16 residues. Per the germline V gene, CDR1 is SGDLS and CDR2 is YYNGEE. The ends lost 4 bases at V and 4 bases at J; junction bases unmatched: 8. The CDR3 here is CASSFAGGRATGELFF. The CDR3 nucleotides read TGTGCCAGCAGCTTCGCGGGCGGGAGGGCCACCGGGGAGCTGTTTTTT. Combining the CDR3 with reference TRBV9 and TRBJ2-2 gives the whole variable domain DSGVTQTPKHLITATGQRVTLRCSPRSGDLSVYWYQQSLDQGLQFLIQYYNGEERAKGNILERFSAQQFPDLHSELNLSSLELGDSALYFCASSFAGGRATGELFFGEGSRLTVL.

This clone was detected once. V is TRBV9 and J is TRBJ2-7; the match to TRBD2 covers 10 bases. Germline values: CDR1 SGDLS, CDR2 YYNGEE. There are 14 residues in the CDR3. Trimming took 1 base from V and 7 from J; bases not matched to a gene: 5. The CDR3: CASSVLAGDGEQYF. The CDR3 nucleotides read TGTGCCAGCAGCGTACTAGCGGGGGATGGTGAGCAGTACTTC.

The rearrangement joins TRBV5-5 to TRBJ2-3, with 9 nucleotides matching TRBD2. Germline CDR1 reads SGHKS; CDR2 reads YYEKEE (reference sequence). This CDR3 contains 16 residues. Germline trimming cut 2 bases from V and 0 bases from J; bases unmatched to any gene: 4. The CDR3 DNA sequence: TGTGCCAGCAGCTTTGCCGCGGGGGGGAGCACAGATACGCAGTATTTT. Translated, it gives CASSFAAGGSTDTQYF.

The rearrangement uses TRBV27 and TRBJ2-2, with 9 positions matching TRBD1. This CDR3 is built from 14 residues. Germline CDR1 MNHEY, CDR2 SMNVEV (reference sequence). Trimming removed 5 bases from V and 5 bases from J; junction bases left unmatched: 3. CDR3 nucleotide sequence: TGTGCCAGCAGTAACAGGGGGCGAACCGGGGAGCTGTTTTTT. Translated, it gives CASSNRGRTGELFF.

This clone has a single count. The junction does not match germline at one end; this may be a read error. This chain links TRBV19 with TRBJ1-5, with D maybe TRBD1 (6 bases). The CDR3 is 16 amino acids. From germline, CDR1 is LNHDA and CDR2 SQIVND (reference sequence). CDR3 nucleotide sequence: TGTGCCAGTAGTATCCCCACTCGGGGGGACAATCAGACCCAGCATTTT. The encoded protein is CASSIPTRGDNQTQHF.

This clone was seen only a few times. The genes are TRBV7-9 and TRBJ2-1; D not certain. Trimming stripped 5 bases from V and 0 bases from J, with 11 bases between. The CDR3 loop spans 15 amino acids. Germline CDR1 reads SEHNR; CDR2 reads FQNEAQ (reference sequence). Here the CDR3 DNA reads TGTGCCAGCAGCCCTGAGATGAGCTCCTACAATGAGCAGTTCTTC. This encodes CASSPEMSSYNEQFF.

The CDR3 region has the DNA TGTGCTAGTGGTTATAAAAACAGAGATAGCAATCAGCCCCAGCATTTT. Translation: CASGYKNRDSNQPQHF. The chain uses TRBV12-5 and TRBJ1-5; D is unclear. The CDR3 is made up of 16 amino acids. The germline V gene has CDR1 LGHNT and CDR2 FRNRAP. Between the trimmed V and J ends, which lost 4 bases and 0 bases, there was a span of 13 bases.

This clone was seen a single time. The V and J genes are TRBV29-1 and TRBJ2-7; TRBD2 aligns across 7 bases. V shed 3 bases, J shed 9 bases, and the junction held 14 bases outside the gene matches. Germline CDR1 reads SQVTM; CDR2 reads ANQGSEA. The CDR3 is 14 amino acids. The DNA for the CDR3 is TGCAGCGTTGACGCGGGGGATTATCCTACGCTGCAGTACTTC. It specifies CSVDAGDYPTLQYF.

The chain uses TRBV5-3 and TRBJ2-3; a weak D match, TRBD2 (6 bases). TRBV5-3 is known as an ORF, though its function is uncertain. The CDR3 is 16 amino acids. V was clipped by 3 bases and J by 4 bases, with 18 bases between them. CDR3 coding DNA: TGTGCCAGAAGCTGTGGCCGGGAGATAGCCTCAGATACGCAGTATTTT. Protein product: CARSCGREIASDTQYF.

The genes are TRBV16 and TRBJ1-2; D gene unclear. The CDR3 runs 14 residues. Trimming took off 1 base at V and 7 bases at J, with 13 bases between the two ends. Germline values: CDR1 KGHSY, CDR2 FQNENV. CDR3 loop: CASSQLAFAGGYTF. CDR3 coding DNA: TGTGCCAGCAGCCAATTGGCCTTCGCGGGTGGCTACACCTTC.

This clone is medium-sized in the sample. This chain uses TRBV5-1 with TRBJ1-3; no firm D call. The V gene's germline CDR1 is SGHRS and CDR2 YFSETQ. V lost 4 bases and J 4 bases, leaving 15 bases between the germline ends. This CDR3 region has 15 residues. CDR3 residues: CASSGAEGSGNTIYF. The CDR3 DNA sequence: TGCGCCAGCAGCGGCGCGGAGGGTTCGGGAAACACCATATATTTT.

V and J are TRBV7-2 and TRBJ2-1, with 9 bases aligning to TRBD2. V lost 0 bases and J lost 2; bases outside the gene matches: 8. The germline V gene has CDR1 SGHTA and CDR2 FQGNSA. CDR3 length: 18 amino acids. CDR3 in amino acids: CASSLAPAGGLPYNEQFF. The DNA for the CDR3 is TGTGCCAGCAGCTTAGCCCCTGCGGGGGGGCTGCCCTACAATGAGCAGTTCTTC. Complete variable domain (other parts from reference TRBV7-2 and TRBJ2-1): GAGVSQSPSNKVTEKGKDVELRCDPISGHTALYWYRQSLGQGLEFLIYFQGNSAPDKSGLPSDRFSAERTGGSVSTLTIQRTQQEDSAVYLCASSLAPAGGLPYNEQFFGPGTRLTVL.

The chain combines TRBV18 with TRBJ1-3, with 9 nucleotides matching TRBD1. This CDR3 spans 16 amino acids. The V and J ends lost 6 bases and 1 base, in that order; junction bases with no gene match: 7. The germline gives CDR1 KGHSH, CDR2 LQKENI. Here the CDR3 DNA reads TGTGCCAGCTCTCCGACACAGGGGGCGTCTGGAAACACCATATATTTT. It codes for CASSPTQGASGNTIYF.

This sequence joins TRBV18 and TRBJ2-7; TRBD2 aligns across 8 bases. Germline-derived CDR1 and CDR2 are KGHSH and LQKENI. This CDR3 has 15 amino acids. With 3 bases clipped from V and 6 bases from J, the junction kept 10 bases outside the gene matches. The CDR3 DNA reads TGTGCCAGCTCACCGGCGACTAGCGCGGCGTCCGAGCAGTACTTC. This codes for CASSPATSAASEQYF. The full variable domain, its missing parts supplied by reference TRBV18 and TRBJ2-7, is NAGVMQNPRHLVRRRGQEARLRCSPMKGHSHVYWYRQLPEEGLKFMVYLQKENIIDESGMPKERFSAEFPKEGPSILRIQQVVRGDSAAYFCASSPATSAASEQYFGPGTRLTVT.

This clone appeared once. The chain carries TRBV12-5 and TRBJ1-4, with D perhaps TRBD1 (6 bases). The CDR3 loop spans 15 amino acids. Between the trimmed V and J ends, which lost 2 bases and 0 bases, there was a span of 7 bases. In germline, CDR1 is LGHNT, CDR2 FRNRAP. The CDR3 coding sequence is TGTGCTAGTGGTTTGCACAGGGCAACTAATGAAAAACTGTTTTTT. Amino acid sequence: CASGLHRATNEKLFF.